This T cell receptor (beta chain) was retrieved from a study of beta chain features in type 1 diabetes. General study findings and limits: TCRB CDR3 length was moderately but significantly reduced in all four CD4+ subsets of Type 1 diabetes patients.

Expressed TCRB transcripts were sequenced after all isolated RNA was converted to cDNA. The table came from immunoSEQ multiplex PCR; TCRdb's copy has only in-frame clones and leaves some out. There are 600,000 to 750,000 clones in the sample; around 12% occur only once, and approximately 0.11% lies in the top ten. V was cut by 1 base and J by 5 bases, with 15 bases left in between. Germline-derived CDR1 and CDR2 are SGHDT and YYEEEE. The CDR3 sequence is 15 residues long. With respect to this clone: As yet, its antigen is unknown.

The sequence was obtained from a man aged 25-45 years with type 1 diabetes. Source material: naive CD4+ T cells from blood. The chain joins TRBV5-6 to TRBJ2-5; D uncertain. CDR3 protein: CASSLIKRWAETQYF. The CDR3 DNA is TGTGCCAGCAGCTTGATAAAGCGATGGGCGGAGACCCAGTACTTC.